This T cell receptor (beta chain) stems from a study of cytomegalovirus exposure and HLA in healthy donors. The study ran its PCR with 60 Vbeta and 13 Jbeta primers. Measured with immunoSEQ multiplex PCR; TCRdb has only the in-frame clones, and not every one. Counted here are about 130,000 clones, around 80% occurring once; the ten biggest clones make up around 6.3%. In germline, CDR1 is MDHEN, CDR2 SYDVKM. This CDR3 spans 16 amino acids. Trimming shortened V by 5 bases and J by 4 bases, and 20 bases separated the two germline ends. Notes on the study in general: Later work associated over 15,000 TCR beta sequences with HLA alleles at 0.05 false discovery rate. Other equally common chains were less clonally expanded than HLA-associated TCR beta chains, a later analysis showed. A later analysis reportedly found fewer N-insertions in an Asian-associated ancestry cluster than the approximately 670-donor mean. Overall, approximately 150 TCR beta chains were annotated as cytomegalovirus-associated.

This clone was seen a few times. The antigen is not known. Sequences were obtained from PBMCs. The V call is TRBV28, the J call TRBJ1-1; perhaps TRBD1 as D (5 bases). The clonotype originates from a man aged 40-50 years in good health and CMV-seropositive. The CDR3 sequence is CASSMYPGRVGTEAFF. CDR3 nucleotides: TGTGCCAGCAGTATGTACCCGGGCAGGGTAGGCACTGAAGCTTTCTTT.